The entry that follows covers one TCR beta chain sequence. Its antigen is undetermined. Generated by immunoSEQ multiplex PCR, the TCRdb table keeps only in-frame clones and is missing some. Counted here are roughly 34,000 clones, 65% to 75% occurring once; the ten biggest clones make up 15% to 25%. This CDR3 is 15 amino acids long. V was cut by 5 bases and J by 2 bases, with 14 bases left in between. Germline CDR1 and CDR2: LNHDA and SQIVND (reference sequence). This specimen comes from a study of OX40 agonist ivuxolimab in advanced cancers. Study at large: Three patients, one with hepatocellular carcinoma and two with cutaneous melanoma, responded partially.

Findings of the study overall: Nonresponders included some who also had low normalized T-cell clonal expansion.

The chain joins TRBV19 to TRBJ2-3; D might be TRBD1 (5 bases). The specimen was CD4+ or CD8+ T cells sorted from blood, collected in a trial of the OX40 agonist ivuxolimab. This TCR was recovered from an adult with an advanced solid tumor such as melanoma, head and neck, liver or kidney cancer. CDR3 amino acids: CASSPQGLNTDTQYF. The CDR3 DNA sequence: TGTGCCAGTAGTCCCCAGGGTTTGAACACAGATACGCAGTATTTT.